This T cell receptor beta chain was identified during a study of cytomegalovirus exposure and HLA in healthy donors. CDR1 is SGDLS and CDR2 is YYNGEE in the germline V gene. This CDR3 spans 12 amino acids. V was cut by 2 bases and J by 13 bases, with 13 bases left in between. Findings and caveats of the study: V- and J-gene trimming of TCR beta was linked (in a later analysis) to a missense DCLRE1C variant.

Primers for the PCR totalled 60 Vbeta and 13 Jbeta. Profiling relied on immunoSEQ multiplex PCR, and the TCRdb table lists in-frame clones only, not all of them. The sample lists roughly 140,000 clones, about 64% occurring once. As concerns this clone: Its antigen is not identified.

The material sequenced was PBMCs. The rearrangement links TRBV9 to TRBJ2-1; D is possibly TRBD2 (7 bases). The TCR sequence derives from a woman in her twenties or thirties in good health and CMV-seropositive. CDR3 amino acids: CASSVGGGHQFF. In DNA form, the CDR3 reads TGTGCCAGCAGCGTGGGGGGGGGCCATCAGTTCTTC.